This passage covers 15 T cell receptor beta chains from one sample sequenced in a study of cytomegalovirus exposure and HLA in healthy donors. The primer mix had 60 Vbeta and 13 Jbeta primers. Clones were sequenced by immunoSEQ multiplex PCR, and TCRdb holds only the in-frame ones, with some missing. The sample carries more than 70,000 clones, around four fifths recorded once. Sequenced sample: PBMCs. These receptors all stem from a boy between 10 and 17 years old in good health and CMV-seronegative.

The CDR3 reads CASSQSTSGRLTGELFF. Written as DNA, the CDR3 is TGTGCCAGCAGCCAGTCTACTAGCGGGAGGCTCACCGGGGAGCTGTTTTTT. The chain carries TRBV4-2 and TRBJ2-2; 12 bases match TRBD2. The CDR3 has 17 residues. V shed 3 bases, J shed 4 bases, and the junction held 6 bases outside the gene matches. Germline assignment: CDR1 LGHNA and CDR2 YNFKEQ.

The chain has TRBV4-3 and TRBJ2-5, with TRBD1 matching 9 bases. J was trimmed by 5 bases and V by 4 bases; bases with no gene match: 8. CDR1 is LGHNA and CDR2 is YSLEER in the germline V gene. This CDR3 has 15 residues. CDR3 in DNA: TGCGCCAGCAGCCGCACGACAGGGGGTGTGGAGACCCAGTACTTC. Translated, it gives CASSRTTGGVETQYF.

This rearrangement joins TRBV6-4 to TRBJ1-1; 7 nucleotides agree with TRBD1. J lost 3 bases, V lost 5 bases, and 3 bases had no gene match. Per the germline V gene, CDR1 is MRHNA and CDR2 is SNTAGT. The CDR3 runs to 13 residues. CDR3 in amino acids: CASSPGGHTEAFF. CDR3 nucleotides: TGTGCCAGCAGTCCAGGGGGGCACACTGAAGCTTTCTTT.

For the CDR3, the DNA is TGTGCCAGCAGCGGACACCAGGGTGGAAACACCATATATTTT. This codes for CASSGHQGGNTIYF. The rearrangement uses TRBV28 and TRBJ1-3; perhaps TRBD1 as D (5 bases). CDR1 and CDR2 from the germline V gene are MDHEN and SYDVKM. V was pared by 6 bases and J by 3 bases, with 12 bases between. This CDR3 region has 14 residues.

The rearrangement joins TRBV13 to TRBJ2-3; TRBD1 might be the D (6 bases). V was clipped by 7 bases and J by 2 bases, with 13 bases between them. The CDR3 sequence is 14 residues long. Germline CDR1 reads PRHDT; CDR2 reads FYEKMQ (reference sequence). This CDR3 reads CASNTRGITDTQYF. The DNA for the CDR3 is TGTGCCAGCAACACTAGGGGGATCACAGATACGCAGTATTTT.

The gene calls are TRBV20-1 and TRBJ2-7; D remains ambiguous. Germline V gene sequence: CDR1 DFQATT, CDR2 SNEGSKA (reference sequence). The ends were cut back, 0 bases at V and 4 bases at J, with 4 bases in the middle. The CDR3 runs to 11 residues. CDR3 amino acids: CSARESYEQYF. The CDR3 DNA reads TGCAGTGCTAGAGAGAGTTACGAGCAGTACTTC.

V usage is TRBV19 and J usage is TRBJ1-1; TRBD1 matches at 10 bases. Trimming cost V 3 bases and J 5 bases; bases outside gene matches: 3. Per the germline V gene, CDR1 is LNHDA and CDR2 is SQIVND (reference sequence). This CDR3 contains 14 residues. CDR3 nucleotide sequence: TGTGCCAGTAGTATGGGACAGGGGTGGACTGAAGCTTTCTTT. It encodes CASSMGQGWTEAFF.

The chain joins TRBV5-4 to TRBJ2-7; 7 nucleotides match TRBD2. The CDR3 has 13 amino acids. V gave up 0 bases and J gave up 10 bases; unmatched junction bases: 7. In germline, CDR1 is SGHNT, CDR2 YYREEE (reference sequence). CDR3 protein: CASSLDGGSGQYF. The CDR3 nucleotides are TGTGCCAGCAGCTTGGACGGCGGGAGCGGCCAGTACTTC.

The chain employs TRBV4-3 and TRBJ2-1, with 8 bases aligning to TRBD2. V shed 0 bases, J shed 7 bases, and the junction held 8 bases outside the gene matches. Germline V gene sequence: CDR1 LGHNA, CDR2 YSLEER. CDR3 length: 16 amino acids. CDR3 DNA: TGCGCCAGCAGCCAAGATCGTAGCGGGAAAGGGAATGAGCAGTTCTTC. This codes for CASSQDRSGKGNEQFF.

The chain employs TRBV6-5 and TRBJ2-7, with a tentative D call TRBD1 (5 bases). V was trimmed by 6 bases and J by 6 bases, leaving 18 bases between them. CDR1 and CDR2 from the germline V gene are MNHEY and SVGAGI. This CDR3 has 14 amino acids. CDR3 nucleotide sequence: TGTGCCAGCAGCAGGACACACTCCTCTCCCGAGCAGTACTTC. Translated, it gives CASSRTHSSPEQYF.

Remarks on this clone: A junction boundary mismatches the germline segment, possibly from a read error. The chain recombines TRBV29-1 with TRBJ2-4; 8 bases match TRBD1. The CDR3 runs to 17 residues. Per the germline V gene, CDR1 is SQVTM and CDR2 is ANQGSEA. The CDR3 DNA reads TGCAGCCTTGAGGTCAGGGGGCCCTACGTCGAAGGGGACATTCAGTACTTC. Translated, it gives CSLEVRGPYVEGDIQYF.

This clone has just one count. The CDR3 sequence is CASSLDKETQYF. Here the CDR3 DNA reads TGTGCCAGCAGCTTAGATAAAGAGACCCAGTACTTC. The V call is TRBV11-2, the J call TRBJ2-5; no clear D gene. CDR1 is SGHAT and CDR2 is FQNNGV in the germline V gene. V lost 0 bases and J 3 bases, leaving 2 bases between the germline ends. CDR3 size: 12 residues. The full variable domain, with the rest looked up from reference TRBV11-2 and TRBJ2-5, is EAGVAQSPRYKIIEKRQSVAFWCNPISGHATLYWYQQILGQGPKLLIQFQNNGVVDDSQLPKDRFSAERLKGVDSTLKIQPAKLEDSAVYLCASSLDKETQYFGPGTRLLVL.

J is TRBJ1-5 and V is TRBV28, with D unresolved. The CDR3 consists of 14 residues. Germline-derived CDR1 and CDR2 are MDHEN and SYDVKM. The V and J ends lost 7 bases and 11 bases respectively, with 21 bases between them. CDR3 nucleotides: TGTGCCAGCATTTCCCTACAAGGGAGGGCGTCCCAGCATTTT. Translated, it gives CASISLQGRASQHF.

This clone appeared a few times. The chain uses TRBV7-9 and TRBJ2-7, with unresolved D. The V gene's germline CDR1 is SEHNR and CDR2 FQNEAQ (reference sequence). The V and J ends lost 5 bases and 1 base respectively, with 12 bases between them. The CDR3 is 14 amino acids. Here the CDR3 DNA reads TGTGCCAGCAGCCCAGAAACAGAGTCCTACGAGCAGTACTTC. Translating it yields CASSPETESYEQYF.

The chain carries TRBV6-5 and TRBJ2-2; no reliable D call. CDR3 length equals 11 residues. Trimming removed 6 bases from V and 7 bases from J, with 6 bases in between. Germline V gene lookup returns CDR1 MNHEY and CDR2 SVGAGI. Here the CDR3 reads CASSRSGELFF. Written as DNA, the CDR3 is TGTGCCAGCAGCCGTAGCGGGGAGCTGTTTTTT.